What follows is one T cell receptor (beta chain) and its context. This record belongs to a study of T cell responses to AZD1222 COVID-19 vaccine. The CDR3 consists of 14 residues. V was cut by 8 bases and J by 0 bases, with 11 bases left in between. Germline V gene sequence: CDR1 SNHLY, CDR2 FYNNEI. Method: immunoSEQ multiplex PCR; TCRdb's copy keeps in-frame clones and lacks some. The table shows about 120,000 clones, with around nine tenths occurring only once. The chain is built from TRBV2 and TRBJ1-5; D is ambiguous. Sequencing was performed on peripheral blood, taken on day 0 of AZD1222 vaccination. This receptor was taken from an adult in good health. CDR3 loop: CASGQSSSNQPQHF. In DNA form, the CDR3 reads TGTGCCAGCGGGCAAAGTAGTAGCAATCAGCCCCAGCATTTT.